Each of the 8 T cell receptor beta chains below was sequenced from the same sample in a study of neurological immune-mediated disorders (dated by TCRdb to between 2017 and 2020). The library was generated by 5' RACE. The reads were generated on an Illumina HiSeq 2500. The public reads were reanalyzed by TCRdb: fastp trimming at Q25, MiXCR alignment, in-frame beta chains only. A single entry per CDR3 protein holds the most common genes and DNA from its merged rows. The table for this sample lists 50,000 or so distinct CDR3 sequences; approximately 10% of them were counted only once. The top ten hold about 20% of the sample. Sequencing input: PBMCs. The receptors were sampled from a woman in her forties with HTLV-1-associated myelopathy (HAM/TSP).

This clonotype was found many times. The genes are TRBV6-2 or TRBV6-3 and TRBJ2-1; 8 bases match TRBD1. The germline CDR1 and CDR2 sequences are MNHEY and SVGEGT. Germline trimming cut 6 bases from V and 2 bases from J; bases unmatched to any gene: 6. The CDR3 contains 15 residues. The CDR3 nucleotides read TGTGCCAGCAGCCAGAGGACAGGGACCTACAATGAGCAGTTCTTC. This gives the protein CASSQRTGTYNEQFF.

This clonotype was detected only a few times. A clone one base away is much larger, so this may be a read error. The chain uses TRBV5-1 and TRBJ2-3; the match to TRBD2 covers 8 bases. CDR3 length: 17 amino acids. The V gene's germline CDR1 is SGHRS and CDR2 YFSETQ. The V gene end was trimmed by 0 bases and the J gene end by 1 base; junction bases not matched to a gene: 7. The CDR3 sequence: CASSLGVAGGCTDTQYF. The CDR3 nucleotides are TGCGCCAGCAGCTTGGGAGTGGCGGGGGGTTGCACAGATACGCAGTATTTT.

This clonotype was recorded many times. V usage is TRBV6-2 or TRBV6-3 and J usage is TRBJ1-5; possibly TRBD1 for D (5 bases). The CDR3 loop spans 14 amino acids. V lost 0 bases and J lost 6, with 9 bases in between. Per germline, CDR1 MNHEY and CDR2 SVGEGT. CDR3 bases: TGTGCCAGCAGTTACTCAGGAAGGGGTCAGCCCCAGCATTTT. Its protein product is CASSYSGRGQPQHF.

Comment on this clonotype: A much larger clone differs from this one at a single base, so this may be a read error. The chain is built from TRBV11-2 and TRBJ1-1; possibly TRBD1 for D (6 bases). Germline V gives CDR1 SGHAT, CDR2 FQNNGV. The germline V and J ends were trimmed by 0 bases and 6 bases, with 11 bases remaining between them. CDR3 size: 14 residues. The CDR3 here is CASSLDPGHPEAFF. CDR3 DNA sequence: TGTGCCAGCAGCTTAGACCCGGGACACCCTGAAGCTTTCTTT. The entire variable domain, with the rest obtained from reference TRBV11-2 and TRBJ1-1, is as follows: EAGVAQSPRYKIIEKRQSVAFWCNPISGHATLYWYQQILGQGPKLLIQFQNNGVVDDSQLPKDRFSAERLKGVDSTLKIQPAKLEDSAVYLCASSLDPGHPEAFFGQGTRLTVV.

This clonotype was observed at least ten times. The gene calls are TRBV7-9 and TRBJ2-2; D is unclear. This CDR3 is 14 amino acids long. Germline-derived CDR1 and CDR2 are SEHNR and FQNEAQ (reference sequence). Trimming stripped 2 bases from V and 3 bases from J, with 7 bases between. The CDR3 protein is CASSLNMDTGELFF. In DNA, the CDR3 is TGTGCCAGCAGCTTAAATATGGACACCGGGGAGCTGTTTTTT.

This chain uses TRBV2 with TRBJ2-5; D perhaps matches TRBD2 (6 bases). The ends were cut back, 9 bases at V and 5 bases at J, with 19 bases in the middle. There are 14 residues in the CDR3. The germline V gene encodes CDR1 SNHLY and CDR2 FYNNEI. The CDR3 DNA sequence: TGTGCCAGATCCGCGTCGGGGGTCTTGGAGACCCAGTACTTC. It specifies CARSASGVLETQYF.

Concerning this clonotype: A much bigger clone sits one base away, suggesting this may be a read error. The chain recombines TRBV20-1 with TRBJ1-6, with D unresolved. This CDR3 is 14 amino acids long. V lost 3 bases and J lost 1, with 7 bases in between. Looked up from germline, CDR1 is DFQATT and CDR2 is SNEGSKA (reference sequence). The CDR3 is CSARPRSYNSPLHF. The CDR3 DNA reads TGCAGTGCTAGGCCGAGATCCTATAATTCACCCCTCCACTTT.

The table lists this clonotype with many counts. This chain joins TRBV20-1 and TRBJ2-3; D assignment may be TRBD1 or TRBD2 (6 bases each). Germline V gene sequence: CDR1 DFQATT, CDR2 SNEGSKA (reference sequence). Trimming took off 1 base at V and 13 bases at J, with 15 bases between the two ends. The CDR3 totals 12 residues. In DNA form, the CDR3 reads TGCAGTGCTAGAGGGTCGGGGGCCCCCGAGTATTTT. This gives the protein CSARGSGAPEYF.